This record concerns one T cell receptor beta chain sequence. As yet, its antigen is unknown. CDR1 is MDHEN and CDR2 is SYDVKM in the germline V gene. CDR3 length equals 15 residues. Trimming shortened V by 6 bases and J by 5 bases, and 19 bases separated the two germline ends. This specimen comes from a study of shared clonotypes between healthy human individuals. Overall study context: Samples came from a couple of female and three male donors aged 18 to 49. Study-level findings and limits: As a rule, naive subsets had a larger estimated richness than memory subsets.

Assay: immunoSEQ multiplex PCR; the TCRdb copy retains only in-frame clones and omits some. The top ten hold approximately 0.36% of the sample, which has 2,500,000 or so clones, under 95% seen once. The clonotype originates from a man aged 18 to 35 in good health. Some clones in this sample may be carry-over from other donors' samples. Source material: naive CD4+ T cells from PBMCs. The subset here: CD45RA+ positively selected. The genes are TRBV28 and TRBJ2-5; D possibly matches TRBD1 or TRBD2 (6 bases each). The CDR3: CASSLLQGGGETQYF. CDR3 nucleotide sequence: TGTGCCAGCAGCCTATTACAGGGTGGGGGGGAGACCCAGTACTTC. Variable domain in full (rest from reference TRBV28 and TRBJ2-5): DVKVTQSSRYLVKRTGEKVFLECVQDMDHENMFWYRQDPGLGLRLIYFSYDVKMKEKGDIPEGYSVSREKKERFSLILESASTNQTSMYLCASSLLQGGGETQYFGPGTRLLVL.